The 2 T cell receptor beta chains below all came from one sample that was sequenced in a study of T cell changes during pregnancy in multiple sclerosis. Repertoires were generated with immunoSEQ multiplex PCR, while TCRdb's copy carries only in-frame clones and drops some. Found here are roughly 40,000 clones, more than 90% of them singletons; the top ten hold about 2.1%. This specimen was CD4+ T cells from peripheral blood mononuclear cells, taken after pregnancy. These receptors originate from a female donor in good health, enrolled as a control in a pregnancy study.

The chain recombines TRBV5-3 with TRBJ1-5; no reliable D call. TRBV5-3 is flagged as an ORF with uncertain function. This CDR3 comprises 16 residues. Trimming cost V 0 bases and J 2 bases, with 12 bases left between them. The CDR3 here is CARSLAVGDGNQPQHF. The CDR3, as DNA: TGTGCCAGAAGCTTGGCCGTGGGAGACGGCAATCAGCCCCAGCATTTT.

This rearrangement joins TRBV28 to TRBJ1-2; 9 bases fit TRBD1. This CDR3 contains 14 residues. V dropped 5 bases and J dropped 8; count of bases not matched to a gene: 9. CDR1 is MDHEN, CDR2 SYDVKM, per germline. CDR3 in DNA: TGTGCCAGCAGTATCGGACAGGGGACGATGGGCTACACCTTC. Translated, it gives CASSIGQGTMGYTF.